This TCR beta chain was recovered during a study of cytomegalovirus exposure and HLA in healthy donors. Study as a whole: Per a later analysis, the roughly 680 first-cohort and 120 validation repertoires shared one platform. Study-level findings and limits: Most TCR sequences were seen very rarely across donors, but some public TCRs occurred in many.

Separate from the approximately 650-subject first cohort, the 120-subject validation cohort was the one that the donors belonged to. The repertoire was sequenced with immunoSEQ multiplex PCR; TCRdb's copy has only in-frame clones and lacks some. The table has about 95,000 clones, 85% seen once. On this clone: Its antigen is as yet unknown.

Germline loops: CDR1 MDHEN, CDR2 SYDVKM. The CDR3 spans 13 residues. Trimming stripped 6 bases from V and 3 bases from J, with 11 bases between. The sample taken for sequencing was PBMCs. The chain employs TRBV28 and TRBJ1-2, with a tentative D call TRBD1 (6 bases). The sequence derives from a young man in good health and CMV-seropositive. CDR3 nucleotide sequence: TGTGCCAGCAGGACCCCAGGGGACTATGGCTACACCTTC. This codes for CASRTPGDYGYTF.